This record looks at one T cell receptor beta chain sequence and its context. What it binds is unknown. At one boundary the junction diverges from the germline segment, which might be a read error. The CDR3 contains 13 residues. Looked up from germline, CDR1 is SGHNT and CDR2 is YENEEA. This sample was taken from a study of cytomegalovirus exposure and HLA in healthy donors. Findings and caveats of the study: The study put some 160 TCR beta chains on its list as cytomegalovirus-associated.

Primers included in the PCR were 60 Vbeta and 13 Jbeta primers. Using immunoSEQ multiplex PCR, the repertoire was profiled, and TCRdb retains in-frame clones only, with some absent. This sample has over 150,000 clones, with about 84% found just once. This TCR was sampled from a man younger than 30 in good health and CMV-seronegative. Sequencing was carried out using PBMCs. J is TRBJ2-7 and V is TRBV11-3; D possibly corresponds to TRBD1 (6 bases). CDR3 nucleotides: TGTGCCAGCAGTTTAGGATGGGACAACGAGCAGTACTTC. This translates into CASSLGWDNEQYF. Complete variable domain (other parts from reference TRBV11-3 and TRBJ2-7): EAGVVQSPRYKIIEKKQPVAFWCNPISGHNTLYWYLQNLGQGPELLIRYENEEAVDDSQLPKDRFSAERLKGVDSTLKIQPAELGDSAVYLCASSLGWDNEQYFGPGTRLTVT.